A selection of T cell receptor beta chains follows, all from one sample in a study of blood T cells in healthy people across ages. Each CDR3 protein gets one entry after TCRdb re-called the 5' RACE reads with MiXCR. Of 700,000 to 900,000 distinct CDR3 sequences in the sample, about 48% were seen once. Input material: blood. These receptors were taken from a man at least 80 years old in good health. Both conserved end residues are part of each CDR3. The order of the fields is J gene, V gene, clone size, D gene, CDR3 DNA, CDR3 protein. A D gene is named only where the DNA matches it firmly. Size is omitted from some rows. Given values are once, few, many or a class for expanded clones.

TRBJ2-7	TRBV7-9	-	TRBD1	TGTGCCAGCAGCACGGACAGGGGTACAGAGCAGTACTTC	CASSTDRGTEQYF
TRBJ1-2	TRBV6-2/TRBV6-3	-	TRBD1	TGTGCCAGCAGGGAACAGGGGCGCGATGGCTACACCTTC	CASREQGRDGYTF
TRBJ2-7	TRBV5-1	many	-	TGTGCCAGCAGCTTAGCCCTCTCCTACGAGCAGTACTTC	CASSLALSYEQYF
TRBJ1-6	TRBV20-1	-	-	TGCAGTGCTCCCAGACGGGTGGGGAATTCACCCCTCCACTTT	CSAPRRVGNSPLHF
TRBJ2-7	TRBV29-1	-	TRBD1	TGCAGCGCCTGGGGTCTAGGGGGCGCCGAGCAGTACTTC	CSAWGLGGAEQYF
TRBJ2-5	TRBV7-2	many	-	TGTGCCAGCAGCCCCGATCGGGGCCAAGAGACCCAGTACTTC	CASSPDRGQETQYF
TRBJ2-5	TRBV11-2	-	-	TGTGCCAGCAGCTCATCCTCAAGAGGAGAGACCCAGTACTTC	CASSSSSRGETQYF
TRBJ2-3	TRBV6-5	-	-	TGTGCCAGCAGTTACTCTCCTCCAGGGGTGGGAGATACGCAGTATTTT	CASSYSPPGVGDTQYF
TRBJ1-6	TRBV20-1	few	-	TGCAGTGCTTCGCGCCCCTCACACTATAATTCACCCCTCCACTTT	CSASRPSHYNSPLHF
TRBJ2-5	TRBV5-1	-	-	TGCGCCAGCAGCTTGGAGGGCCAGGCTGAGACCCAGTACTTC	CASSLEGQAETQYF
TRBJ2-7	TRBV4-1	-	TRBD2	TGCGCCAGCAGCCAAGAGGCGGGACTAGCGGGACCGTACTTC	CASSQEAGLAGPYF
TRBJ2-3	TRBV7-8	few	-	TGTGCCAGCAGCTTAGGCCATGGCAGATACGCGTATTTT	CASSLGHGRYAYF
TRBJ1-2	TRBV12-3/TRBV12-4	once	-	TGTGCCAGCACCGCCCGCAAGAGGGTGAACTATGGCTACACCTTC	CASTARKRVNYGYTF
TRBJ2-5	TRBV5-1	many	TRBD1	TGTGCCAGCAGCTCGACAGGGGGCCGGGAGACCCAGTACTTC	CASSSTGGRETQYF
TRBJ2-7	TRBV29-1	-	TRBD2	TGCAGCGTAGGGGGACTAGCGGGTTACGAGCAGTACTTC	CSVGGLAGYEQYF
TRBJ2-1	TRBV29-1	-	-	TGCAGCGTCCGAGGGCTAGGGGGTAGTAATGAGCAGTTTTTC	CSVRGLGGSNEQFF
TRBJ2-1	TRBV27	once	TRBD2	TGTGCCAGCAGTTTAGTTACCCTAGCGGGCTCCTACAATGAGCAGTTCTTC	CASSLVTLAGSYNEQFF
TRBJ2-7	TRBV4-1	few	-	TGCGCCAGCAGCCAAGTTCCCGACTCCTACGAGCAGTACTTC	CASSQVPDSYEQYF
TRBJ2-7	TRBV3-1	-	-	TGTGCCAGCAGCCAAGAACGACGGTCAAAGTACTTC	CASSQERRSKYF
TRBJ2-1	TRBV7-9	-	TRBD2	TGTGCCAGCAGCTTAGAGGGCGGGAGGGCCGTGGATGAGCAGTTCTTC	CASSLEGGRAVDEQFF
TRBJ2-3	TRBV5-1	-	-	TGCGCCAGCAGCCGGGACGACGGATCCACAGATACGCAGTATTTT	CASSRDDGSTDTQYF
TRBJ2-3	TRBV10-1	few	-	TGCGCCAGCAGTGTGTCGGGAGTGGAGCACAGATACGCGTATTTT	CASSVSGVEHRYAYF
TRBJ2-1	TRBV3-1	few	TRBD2	TGTGCCAGCAGTCTCGGGACTAGCGTCGGTGAGCAGTTCTTC	CASSLGTSVGEQFF
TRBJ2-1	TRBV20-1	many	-	TGCAGTGCTAGAGATAATGGCGGGATTACCTACAATGAGCAGTTCTTC	CSARDNGGITYNEQFF
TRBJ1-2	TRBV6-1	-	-	TGTGCCAGCAGTGAGTCGGCCACAACTGACCTTATACCGGGGGGCTACACCTTC	CASSESATTDLIPGGYTF
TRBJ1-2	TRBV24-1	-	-	TGTGCCACCCAGGACGGGGGGCTTGGCTACACCTTC	CATQDGGLGYTF
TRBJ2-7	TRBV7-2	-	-	TGTGCCAGCAGTTTTAGGGGGGAGTGGTCCCACGAGCAGTACTTC	CASSFRGEWSHEQYF
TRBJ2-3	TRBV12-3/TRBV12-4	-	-	TGTGCCAGCAGTGACGGCATAGTGAGCGCTGATACGCAGTATTTT	CASSDGIVSADTQYF
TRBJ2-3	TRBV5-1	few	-	TGCGCCAGCAGCTCCCGCCCAGGCTCAGATACGCAGTATTTT	CASSSRPGSDTQYF
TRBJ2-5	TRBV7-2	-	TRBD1	TGTGCCAGCAGCTTCGTTAACAGGGGTAGGGAGACCCAGTACTTC	CASSFVNRGRETQYF
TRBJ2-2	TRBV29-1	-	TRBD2	TGCAGCGCCCGAGCGGGATGGGCCGGGGAGCTGTTTTTT	CSARAGWAGELFF
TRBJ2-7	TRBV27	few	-	TGTGCCAGCCGGCCGGGTAGCGGAACCTACGAGCAGTACTTC	CASRPGSGTYEQYF
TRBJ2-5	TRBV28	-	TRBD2	TGTGCCAGCAGCCCCCCCGGGGAGGGACCCCAAGAGACCCCGTACTTC	CASSPPGEGPQETPYF
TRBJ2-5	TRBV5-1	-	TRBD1	TGCGCCAGCAGTTCAACCGGACAGGCCAGTAGGGAGACCCAGTACTTC	CASSSTGQASRETQYF
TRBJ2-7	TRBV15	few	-	TGTGCCACCAGCAGAGATCGGTACAGGACTAACGAGCAGTACTTC	CATSRDRYRTNEQYF
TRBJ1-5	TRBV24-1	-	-	TGTGCCACCAGTGATTCGAGGGAACAGCCCCAGCATTTT	CATSDSREQPQHF
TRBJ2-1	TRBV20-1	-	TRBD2	TGCAGTGCTAGGGTAGCGGGAGGGCTGGGTGAGCAGTTCTTC	CSARVAGGLGEQFF
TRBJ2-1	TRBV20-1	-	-	TGCAGTGCTAGAGATCGGATGGGGACGAGCTCCTACAATGAGCAGTTCTTC	CSARDRMGTSSYNEQFF
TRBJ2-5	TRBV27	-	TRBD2	TGTGCCAGCAGTTCACTTTTAGCGGGGGGGGTCCAAGAGACCCAGTACTTC	CASSSLLAGGVQETQYF
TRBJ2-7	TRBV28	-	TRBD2	TGTGCCAGCAGTTTTCCCCCCACCTGGCGGGGGTCCTACGAGCAGTACTTC	CASSFPPTWRGSYEQYF
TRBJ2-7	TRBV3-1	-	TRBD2	TGTGCCAGCAGCCAAGCGATAGCGGGAGGCACCGGGCAGTACTTC	CASSQAIAGGTGQYF
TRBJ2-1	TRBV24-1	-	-	TGTGCCACCAGTGATTACAGGGGGGGAACCTACAATGAGCAGTTCTTC	CATSDYRGGTYNEQFF
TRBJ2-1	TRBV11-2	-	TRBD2	TGTGCCAGCAGCTTAGTTGGGACTAGGCCTAACAATGAGCAGTTCTTC	CASSLVGTRPNNEQFF
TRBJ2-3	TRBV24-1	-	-	TGTGCCACCAGTGACCAGAACACAGATACGCAGTATTTT	CATSDQNTDTQYF
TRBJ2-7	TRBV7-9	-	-	TGTGCCAGCAGCTTATACCCGACGGACGGGCGGGACGAGCAGTACTTC	CASSLYPTDGRDEQYF
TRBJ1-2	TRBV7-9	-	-	TGTGCCAGCAGCTTAGGCCAGGGGTCCTCCCATGGCTACACCTTC	CASSLGQGSSHGYTF
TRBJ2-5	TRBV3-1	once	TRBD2	TGTGCCAGCAACCCCCGGACTAGCGGAGAGGGGAAGACCCAGTACTTC	CASNPRTSGEGKTQYF
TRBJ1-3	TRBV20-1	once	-	TGCAGTGCCAACCCATGGGAGGACTCTGAAAACACCATATATTTT	CSANPWEDSENTIYF
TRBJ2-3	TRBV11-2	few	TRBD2	TGTGCCAGCAGCCTATTAGCGGGAGCCCCGGGTAGATACGCGTATTTT	CASSLLAGAPGRYAYF
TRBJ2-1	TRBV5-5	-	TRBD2	TGTGCCAGCAGCTTGCTTTTTACTAGCGGGTCCTACAATGAGCAGTTCTTC	CASSLLFTSGSYNEQFF
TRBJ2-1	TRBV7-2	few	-	TGTGCCAGCAGTAGGACCCGCTCCCGGGATGAGCAGTTCTTC	CASSRTRSRDEQFF
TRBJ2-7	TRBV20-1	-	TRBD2	TGCAGTGCTTCCAGCGGGAGAATCTACGAGCAGTACTTC	CSASSGRIYEQYF
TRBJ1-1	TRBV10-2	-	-	TGCGCCAGCACCGAGGGGGGTGCTCGGACTGAAGCTTTCTTT	CASTEGGARTEAFF
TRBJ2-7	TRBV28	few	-	TGTGCCAGCAGTCCCCCACTCAGGGCCTACGAGCAGTACTTC	CASSPPLRAYEQYF
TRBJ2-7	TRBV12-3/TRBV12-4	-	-	TGTGCCAGCGAAGCGATCCGGGACACCCCCTACGAGCAGTACTTC	CASEAIRDTPYEQYF